This T cell receptor (beta chain) was found in a study of patients and donors after allogeneic stem cell transplantation (dated by TCRdb to about 2020). A note on this clonotype: Its target antigen remains unknown. Base qualities were left out, and no much larger clone turns up one base away.

Receptor libraries were prepared by RT-PCR. The reads were generated on a NextSeq 550. TCRdb trimmed public reads at Q25 via fastp, called clones via MiXCR and kept in-frame beta chains. Entries are consolidated by CDR3 protein sequence, retaining the most common genes and DNA. The sample includes about a million distinct CDR3 sequences, with about a sixth observed a single time. The top ten clonotypes cover around 6% of the sample. Sequences were obtained from blood, either unsorted or a sorted T cell fraction (not recorded which). This receptor was taken from a human donor who was either an allogeneic HSCT recipient or a stem cell or donor lymphocyte infusion donor (not recorded which). It is not recorded whose cells these are; they may come from a transplant donor.

CDR3 reads: CSAKTGVGDTQYF. The bases are TGCAGTGCTAAGACAGGGGTGGGAGATACGCAGTATTTT. Here the chain combines TRBV20-1 and TRBJ2-3, with 8 bases aligning to TRBD1. From the cysteine through the phenylalanine, the CDR3 covers 13 amino acids. The read is trimmed to its CDR3 DNA, 39 bases read in frame from base 1. The germline V gene (reference sequence) specifies DFQATT as CDR1 and SNEGSKA as CDR2. V trim: 4 bases; J trim: 5 bases; unmatched bases: 5.